Listed here are 12 T cell receptor beta chains from one sample, sequenced in a study of control samples from healthy donors and cancer patients. Only in-frame clones appear in the TCRdb table, and some are missing; sequencing was by immunoSEQ multiplex PCR. In the table there are about 120,000 clones, roughly nine tenths of which are singletons. The sample consisted of blood. These receptors originate from a man aged 18 to 29 in good health.

The chain couples TRBV27 to TRBJ2-6, with a tentative D call TRBD1 (5 bases). CDR3 length: 17 amino acids. Trimming cost V 2 bases and J 0 bases, with 11 bases left between them. The germline V gene encodes CDR1 MNHEY and CDR2 SMNVEV (reference sequence). CDR3 nucleotides: TGTGCCAGCAGTTTACAGGGTACCCTCTCTGGGGCCAACGTCCTGACTTTC. Protein: CASSLQGTLSGANVLTF.

The count of this clone is one. The rearrangement links TRBV30 to TRBJ1-5; D unresolved. Germline V CDR1 and CDR2: GTSNPN, SVGIG (reference sequence). Trimming shortened V by 0 bases and J by 3 bases, and 9 bases separated the two germline ends. The CDR3 spans 14 residues. CDR3 sequence: CAWSVGGDNQPQHF. In DNA form, the CDR3 reads TGTGCCTGGAGTGTAGGAGGCGACAATCAGCCCCAGCATTTT.

This chain connects TRBV30 to TRBJ1-3, with a tentative D call TRBD1 (5 bases). The CDR3 covers 14 residues. The V gene's germline CDR1 is GTSNPN and CDR2 SVGIG (reference sequence). V lost 2 bases, J lost 5 bases, and 13 bases lay in between. The CDR3: CAWSSAQGRNTIYF. The CDR3 coding sequence is TGTGCCTGGAGTTCGGCCCAGGGACGAAACACCATATATTTT.

The chain uses TRBV25-1 and TRBJ2-3, with TRBD1 as a possible D gene (5 bases). The germline V gene has CDR1 MGHDK and CDR2 SYGVNS. The CDR3 is made up of 15 amino acids. Trimming took 1 base from V and 3 from J, leaving 11 bases between them. This CDR3 is CASSESGRVTDTQYF. The CDR3 DNA follows: TGTGCCAGCAGTGAATCAGGCAGGGTGACAGATACGCAGTATTTT.

This chain joins TRBV15 and TRBJ2-2; TRBD2 agrees at 11 bases. The V gene end was trimmed by 4 bases and the J gene end by 4 bases; junction bases not matched to a gene: 5. Germline CDR1 and CDR2: LNHNV and YYDKDF (reference sequence). The CDR3 covers 16 residues. The CDR3 is CATSTLAGGPTGELFF. The CDR3 DNA reads TGTGCCACCAGCACCTTAGCGGGAGGGCCCACCGGGGAGCTGTTTTTT.

The CDR3 DNA reads as TGCGCCAGCAGCCGCTCTAGCGGGAGTGTAAATGAGCAGTTCTTC. This gives the protein CASSRSSGSVNEQFF. This rearrangement joins TRBV5-1 to TRBJ2-1; 10 positions agree with TRBD2. The junction had 8 bases not matched to a gene; V was cut back by 4 bases and J by 7 bases. CDR3 length: 15 residues. The germline V gene encodes CDR1 SGHRS and CDR2 YFSETQ.

The chain has TRBV21-1 and TRBJ1-1. TRBV21-1 has pseudogene status. CDR3 length equals 12 residues. The CDR3 region has the DNA TGTGCCATGGGTGGGGGAAACACTGAAGCTTTCTTT. This encodes CAMGGGNTEAFF.

This chain uses TRBV18 with TRBJ2-7, with 10 bases matching TRBD1. Germline V gives CDR1 KGHSH, CDR2 LQKENI. J lost 3 bases, V lost 2 bases, and 7 bases had no gene match. This CDR3 has 16 amino acids. The CDR3 nucleotides are TGTGCCAGCTCACCAGAAGTGGGACAGGGGTTCTACGAGCAGTACTTC. This codes for CASSPEVGQGFYEQYF.

This clone was seen once. This chain connects TRBV10-2 to TRBJ1-2; TRBD1 might be the D (5 bases). Between the trimmed V and J ends, which lost 2 bases and 4 bases, there was a span of 14 bases. CDR1 and CDR2 from the germline V gene are WSHSY and SAAADI. The CDR3 has 15 residues. CDR3 sequence: CASSETGHSRYGYTF. DNA for the CDR3: TGCGCCAGCAGTGAGACAGGCCACAGCCGCTATGGCTACACCTTC.

The gene calls are TRBV6-5 and TRBJ1-2; D is possibly TRBD1 (5 bases). This CDR3 has 14 amino acids. Trimming pared 7 bases from V and 2 bases from J, leaving 14 bases between. Germline V gives CDR1 MNHEY, CDR2 SVGAGI. CDR3 in amino acids: CASTSGSPNYGYTF. The CDR3 nucleotides read TGTGCCAGCACCTCAGGGTCTCCCAACTATGGCTACACCTTC.

The chain couples TRBV24-1 to TRBJ2-5, with 7 positions matching TRBD1. V lost 4 bases to trimming and J lost 5 bases; unmatched junction nucleotides: 6. This CDR3 has 14 residues. Looked up from germline, CDR1 is KGHDR and CDR2 is SFDVKD. The CDR3 spells CATSDGQVGETQYF. The CDR3 DNA follows: TGTGCCACCAGTGACGGACAGGTTGGGGAGACCCAGTACTTC.

The rearrangement uses TRBV24-1 and TRBJ1-2; D is unresolved. V was shortened by 3 bases and J by 6 bases, with 13 bases between the two germline ends. The germline CDR1 and CDR2 sequences are KGHDR and SFDVKD. This CDR3 is built from 14 residues. The CDR3 reads CATSDPGYGDGYTF. DNA of the CDR3: TGTGCCACCAGTGATCCGGGTTATGGGGATGGCTACACCTTC.